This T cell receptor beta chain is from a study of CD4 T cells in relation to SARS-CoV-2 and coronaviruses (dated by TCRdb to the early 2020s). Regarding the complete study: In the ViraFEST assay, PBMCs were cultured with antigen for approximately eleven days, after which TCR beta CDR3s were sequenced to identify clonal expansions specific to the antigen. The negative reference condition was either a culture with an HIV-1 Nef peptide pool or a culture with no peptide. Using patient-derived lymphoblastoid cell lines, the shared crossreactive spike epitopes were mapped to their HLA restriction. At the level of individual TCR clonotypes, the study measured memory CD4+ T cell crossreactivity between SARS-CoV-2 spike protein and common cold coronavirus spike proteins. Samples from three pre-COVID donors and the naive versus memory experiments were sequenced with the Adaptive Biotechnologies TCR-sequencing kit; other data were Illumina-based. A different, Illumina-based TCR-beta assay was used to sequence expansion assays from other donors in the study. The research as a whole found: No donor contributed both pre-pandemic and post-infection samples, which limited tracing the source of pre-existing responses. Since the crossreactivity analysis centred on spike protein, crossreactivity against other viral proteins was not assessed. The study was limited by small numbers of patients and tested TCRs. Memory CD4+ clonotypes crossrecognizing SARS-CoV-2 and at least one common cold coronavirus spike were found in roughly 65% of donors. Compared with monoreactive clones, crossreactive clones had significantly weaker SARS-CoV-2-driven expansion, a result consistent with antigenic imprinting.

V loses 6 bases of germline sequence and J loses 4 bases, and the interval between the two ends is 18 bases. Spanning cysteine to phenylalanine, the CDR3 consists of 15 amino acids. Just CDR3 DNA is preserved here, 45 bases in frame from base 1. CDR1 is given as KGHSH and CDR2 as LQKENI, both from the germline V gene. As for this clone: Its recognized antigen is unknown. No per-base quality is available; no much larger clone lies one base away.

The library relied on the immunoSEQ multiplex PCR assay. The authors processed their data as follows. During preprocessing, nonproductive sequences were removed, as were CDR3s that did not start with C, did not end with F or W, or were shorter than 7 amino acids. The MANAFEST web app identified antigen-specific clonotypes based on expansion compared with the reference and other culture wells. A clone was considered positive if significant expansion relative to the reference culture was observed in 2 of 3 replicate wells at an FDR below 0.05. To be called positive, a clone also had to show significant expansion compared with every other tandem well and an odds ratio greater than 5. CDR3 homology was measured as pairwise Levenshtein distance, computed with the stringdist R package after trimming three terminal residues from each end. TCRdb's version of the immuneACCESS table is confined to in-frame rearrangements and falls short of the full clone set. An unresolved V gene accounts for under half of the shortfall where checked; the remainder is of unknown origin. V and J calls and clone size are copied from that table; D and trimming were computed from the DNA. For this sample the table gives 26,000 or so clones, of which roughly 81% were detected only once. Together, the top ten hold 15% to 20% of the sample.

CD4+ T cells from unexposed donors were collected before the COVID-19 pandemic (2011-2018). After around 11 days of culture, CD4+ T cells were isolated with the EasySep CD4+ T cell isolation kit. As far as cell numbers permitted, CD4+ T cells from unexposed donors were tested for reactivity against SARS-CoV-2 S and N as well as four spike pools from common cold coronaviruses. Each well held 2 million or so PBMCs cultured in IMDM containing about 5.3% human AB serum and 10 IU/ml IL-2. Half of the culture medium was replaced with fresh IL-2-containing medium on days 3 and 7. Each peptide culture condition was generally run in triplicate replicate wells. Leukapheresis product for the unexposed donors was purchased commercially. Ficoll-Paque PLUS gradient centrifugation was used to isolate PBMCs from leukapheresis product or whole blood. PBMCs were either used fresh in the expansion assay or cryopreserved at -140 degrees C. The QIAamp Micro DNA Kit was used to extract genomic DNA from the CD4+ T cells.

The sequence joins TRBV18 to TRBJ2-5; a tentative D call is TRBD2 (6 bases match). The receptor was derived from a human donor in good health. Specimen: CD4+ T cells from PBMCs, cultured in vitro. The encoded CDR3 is CASSPGGGMGETQYF. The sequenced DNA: TGTGCCAGCTCCCCTGGCGGAGGGATGGGAGAGACCCAGTACTTC.